The 8 T cell receptor beta chains given below trace back to one sample, sequenced in a study of blood T cell repertoires in COVID-19. TCRdb keeps only in-frame clones here, not all; method: immunoSEQ multiplex PCR. The sample lists around 230,000 clones, roughly 86% occurring once. The sequenced material came from PBMCs or T cells enriched from blood (not recorded which). These receptors all come from a woman aged 30 to 39 with acute COVID-19.

The V and J genes are TRBV6-5 and TRBJ1-5, with 7 bases lining up with TRBD1. CDR3 length equals 12 residues. J was trimmed by 6 bases and V by 8 bases; bases with no gene match: 4. The germline V gene encodes CDR1 MNHEY and CDR2 SVGAGI. CDR3 protein: CASRQGTQPQHF. The CDR3 bases are TGTGCCAGCCGACAGGGCACTCAGCCCCAGCATTTT.

The V and J genes are TRBV19 and TRBJ2-1; a possible D gene is TRBD2 (6 bases). Germline CDR1 and CDR2: LNHDA and SQIVND (reference sequence). Trimming took off 5 bases at V and 4 bases at J, with 9 bases between the two ends. The CDR3 has 13 residues. The CDR3 region is CASSEGLYNEQFF. DNA of the CDR3: TGTGCCAGTAGTGAGGGACTGTACAATGAGCAGTTCTTC.

CDR3 residues: CAISESGRIEAFF. The CDR3 coding sequence is TGTGCCATCAGTGAGTCCGGGAGGATTGAAGCTTTCTTT. The chain recombines TRBV10-3 with TRBJ1-1, with D hard to call. CDR3 size: 13 residues. Germline values: CDR1 ENHRY, CDR2 SYGVKD. V dropped 0 bases and J dropped 7 bases, with 9 bases sitting between them.

The V gene is TRBV5-1, the J gene TRBJ1-3; tentatively, D is TRBD1 (6 bases). CDR1 SGHRS and CDR2 YFSETQ come from the germline V gene. This CDR3 comprises 16 residues. V gave up 4 bases and J gave up 0 bases, with 14 bases separating them. The CDR3: CASSPVGADSGNTIYF. The CDR3 bases are TGCGCCAGCAGCCCAGTGGGGGCCGACTCTGGAAACACCATATATTTT. Together with reference TRBV5-1 and TRBJ1-3, the CDR3 gives the full variable domain: KAGVTQTPRYLIKTRGQQVTLSCSPISGHRSVSWYQQTPGQGLQFLFEYFSETQRNKGNFPGRFSGRQFSNSRSEMNVSTLELGDSALYLCASSPVGADSGNTIYFGEGSWLTVV.

This chain links TRBV7-6 with TRBJ2-5; possibly TRBD2 for D (5 bases). CDR1 and CDR2 from the germline V gene are SGHVS and FNYEAQ. The CDR3 has 14 residues. With 4 bases removed from V and 2 bases from J, the gap between germline ends came to 11 bases. The CDR3 loop reads CASSSSRTQETQYF. The CDR3 coding sequence is TGTGCCAGCAGCTCTAGCAGGACGCAAGAGACCCAGTACTTC.

This clone was seen at least ten times. The rearrangement links TRBV4-2 to TRBJ2-1; possible D gene TRBD2, 6 bases. The CDR3 sequence is 14 residues long. Germline V gene lookup returns CDR1 LGHNA and CDR2 YNFKEQ. The ends were cut back, 0 bases at V and 4 bases at J, with 7 bases in the middle. The CDR3 loop reads CASSQDSGYNEQFF. CDR3 nucleotides: TGTGCCAGCAGCCAAGATAGCGGTTACAATGAGCAGTTCTTC.

The rearrangement links TRBV14 to TRBJ1-2; D possibly corresponds to TRBD1 (5 bases). The length of the CDR3 is 13 residues. The V gene's germline CDR1 is SGHDN and CDR2 FVKESK. Trimming took 6 bases from V and 3 from J, leaving 11 bases between them. CDR3 region: CASRGQGYYGYTF. CDR3 DNA sequence: TGTGCCAGCAGAGGTCAGGGATACTATGGCTACACCTTC.

This clone appeared once. The chain uses TRBV19 and TRBJ1-2; TRBD1 aligns across 7 bases. V shed 5 bases and J 3 bases; nucleotides not matched to a gene: 12. This CDR3 contains 16 residues. The germline V gene encodes CDR1 LNHDA and CDR2 SQIVND (reference sequence). The CDR3 nucleotides read TGTGCCAGTAGTGTACAAATTACAGGGGCGGACTATGGCTACACCTTC. It encodes CASSVQITGADYGYTF.